This T cell receptor beta chain was recovered during a study of cytomegalovirus exposure and HLA in healthy donors. General study findings and limits: Later analysis showed TCR association rates varying by HLA locus, highest for DRB1 and lowest for HLA-C. An analysis that was carried out later associated 16,000 or so TCR beta sequences with HLA alleles at 0.05 false discovery rate.

Donors were nominally healthy when sampled, though unrecorded immune exposures were likely. CDR1 MGHDK and CDR2 SYGVNS come from the germline V gene. The CDR3 runs to 15 residues. The V and J ends lost 4 bases and 6 bases respectively, with 16 bases between them. Notes on this clone: What it recognizes is unknown.

This PCR relied on a set of 60 Vbeta primers and 13 Jbeta primers. The method was immunoSEQ multiplex PCR; TCRdb's version includes in-frame clones alone and lacks a portion of them. The sample comprises around 170,000 clones, 80% to 85% of which are singletons, and roughly 0.75% rests with the top ten. Sequenced input: PBMCs. This rearrangement joins TRBV25-1 to TRBJ2-1, with D possibly TRBD2 on 6 matching bases. The sequence was collected from a woman aged 18-30 years in good health and CMV-seronegative. In DNA form, the CDR3 reads TGTGCCAGCAGTGCTCACGGACTGGGGGGCAATGAGCAGTTCTTC. This sequence encodes CASSAHGLGGNEQFF.